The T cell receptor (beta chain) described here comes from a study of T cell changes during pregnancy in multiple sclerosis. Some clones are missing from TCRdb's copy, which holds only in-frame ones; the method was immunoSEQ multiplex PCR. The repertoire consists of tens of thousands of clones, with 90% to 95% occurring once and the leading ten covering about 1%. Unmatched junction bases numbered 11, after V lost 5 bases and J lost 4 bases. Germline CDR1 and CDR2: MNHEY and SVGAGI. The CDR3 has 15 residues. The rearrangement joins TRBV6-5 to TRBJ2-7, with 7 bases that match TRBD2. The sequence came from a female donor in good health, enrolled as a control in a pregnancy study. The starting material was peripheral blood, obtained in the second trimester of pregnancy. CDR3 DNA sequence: TGTGCCAGCAGTCCCCGGACTAGTTTCGGTTACGAGCAGTACTTC. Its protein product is CASSPRTSFGYEQYF.